This is a list of T cell receptor beta chains from one sample in a study of T cell repertoires in cytomegalovirus infection. These receptors' antigens are unknown. One entry per CDR3 protein, called by TCRdb with MiXCR from the reads. The sample records 600,000 to 700,000 distinct CDR3 sequences, around 31% being singletons. The sample consisted of cultured PBMCs, taken from culture after CMV antigen stimulation. These TCRs come from a human donor in good health (CMV status not recorded). Some clones in this sample may be carry-over from other donors' samples. Both conserved end residues are part of each CDR3. Each record gives: clone size, J gene, V gene, D gene, CDR3 protein, CDR3 DNA. A D gene is named only where the DNA matches it firmly. Clone size is given for some rows only: seen once, a few or many times, or a class if the clone is expanded.

- TRBJ2-2 TRBV20-1 - CSARDQLAELFF TGCAGTGCTAGAGATCAGCTAGCGGAGCTGTTTTTT
- TRBJ2-5 TRBV20-1 - CSARVSGGRAEIQETQYF TGCAGTGCTAGAGTGTCCGGCGGGCGAGCGGAGATTCAAGAGACCCAGTACTTC
- TRBJ2-7 TRBV7-2 - CASSPHLQTFYEQYF TGTGCCAGCAGCCCGCACCTCCAAACGTTCTACGAGCAGTACTTC
- TRBJ1-6 TRBV12-3/TRBV12-4 - CASSLDAGALPGPPLHF TGTGCCAGCAGTTTAGATGCAGGGGCCCTCCCCGGGCCACCCCTCCACTTT
few TRBJ2-5 TRBV7-8 - CASSLGGGLKETQYF TGTGCCAGCAGTTTAGGGGGAGGGCTAAAAGAGACCCAGTACTTC
- TRBJ2-7 TRBV7-6 - CASSSRASYEQYF TGTGCCAGCAGCTCCCGGGCCTCATACGAGCAGTACTTC
- TRBJ1-4 TRBV7-2 - CASSSWGGRGDEKLFF TGTGCCAGCAGCTCCTGGGGGGGGCGAGGGGATGAAAAACTGTTTTTT
- TRBJ2-6 TRBV29-1 - CSVEVVGGANVLTF TGCAGCGTTGAAGTGGTTGGTGGGGCCAACGTCCTGACTTTC
few TRBJ2-7 TRBV4-1 - CASSPHRGEQYF TGCGCCAGCAGCCCACACCGCGGAGAGCAGTACTTC
many TRBJ2-5 TRBV7-2 TRBD2 CASSLRWGGKGAQYF TGTGCCAGCAGCCTTAGGTGGGGGGGTAAAGGGGCCCAGTACTTC